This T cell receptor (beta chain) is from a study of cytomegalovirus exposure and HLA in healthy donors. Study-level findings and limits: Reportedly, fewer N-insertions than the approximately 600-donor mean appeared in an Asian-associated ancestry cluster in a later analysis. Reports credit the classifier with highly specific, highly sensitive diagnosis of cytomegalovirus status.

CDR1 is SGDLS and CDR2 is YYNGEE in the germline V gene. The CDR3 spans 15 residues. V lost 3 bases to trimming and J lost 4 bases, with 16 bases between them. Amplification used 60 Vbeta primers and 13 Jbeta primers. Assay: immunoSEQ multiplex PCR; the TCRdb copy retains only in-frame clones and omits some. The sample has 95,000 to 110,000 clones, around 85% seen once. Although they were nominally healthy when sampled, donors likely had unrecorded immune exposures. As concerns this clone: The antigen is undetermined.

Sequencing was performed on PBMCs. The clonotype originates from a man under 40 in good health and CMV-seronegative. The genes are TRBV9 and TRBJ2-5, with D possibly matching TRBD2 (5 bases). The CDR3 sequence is CASSAGPAAGETQYF. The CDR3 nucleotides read TGTGCCAGCAGCGCCGGACCAGCGGCGGGAGAGACCCAGTACTTC.